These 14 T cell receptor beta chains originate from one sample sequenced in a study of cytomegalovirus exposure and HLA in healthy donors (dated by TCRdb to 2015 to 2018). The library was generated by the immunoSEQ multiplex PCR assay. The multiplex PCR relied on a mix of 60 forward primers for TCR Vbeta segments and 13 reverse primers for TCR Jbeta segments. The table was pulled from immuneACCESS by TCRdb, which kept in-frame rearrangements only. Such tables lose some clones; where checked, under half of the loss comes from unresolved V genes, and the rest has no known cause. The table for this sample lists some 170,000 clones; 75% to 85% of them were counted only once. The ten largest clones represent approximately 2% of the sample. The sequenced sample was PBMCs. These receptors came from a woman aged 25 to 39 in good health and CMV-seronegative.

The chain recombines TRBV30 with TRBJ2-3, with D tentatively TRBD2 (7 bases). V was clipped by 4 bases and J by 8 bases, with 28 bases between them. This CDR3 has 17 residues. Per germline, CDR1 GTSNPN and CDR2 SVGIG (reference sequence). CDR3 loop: CAWKGGGAGQVVGTQYF. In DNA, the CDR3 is TGTGCCTGGAAGGGCGGGGGCGCGGGCCAGGTTGTGGGTACGCAGTATTTT. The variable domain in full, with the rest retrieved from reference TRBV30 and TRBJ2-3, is SQTIHQWPATLVQPVGSPLSLECTVEGTSNPNLYWYRQAAGRGLQLLFYSVGIGQISSEVPQNLSASRPQDRQFILSSKKLLLSDSGFYLCAWKGGGAGQVVGTQYFGPGTRLTVL.

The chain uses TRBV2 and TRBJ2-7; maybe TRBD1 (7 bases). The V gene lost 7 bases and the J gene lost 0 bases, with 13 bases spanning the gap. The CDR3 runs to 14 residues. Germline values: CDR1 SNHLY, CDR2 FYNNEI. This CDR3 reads CASTQGGNSYEQYF. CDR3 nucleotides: TGTGCCAGCACCCAGGGGGGCAACTCCTACGAGCAGTACTTC.

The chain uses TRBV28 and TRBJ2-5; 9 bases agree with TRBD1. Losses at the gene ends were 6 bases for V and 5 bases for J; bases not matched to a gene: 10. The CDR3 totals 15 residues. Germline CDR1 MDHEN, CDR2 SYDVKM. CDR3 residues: CASRTGDRELETQYF. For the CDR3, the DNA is TGTGCCAGCAGGACAGGGGACAGGGAATTGGAGACCCAGTACTTC.

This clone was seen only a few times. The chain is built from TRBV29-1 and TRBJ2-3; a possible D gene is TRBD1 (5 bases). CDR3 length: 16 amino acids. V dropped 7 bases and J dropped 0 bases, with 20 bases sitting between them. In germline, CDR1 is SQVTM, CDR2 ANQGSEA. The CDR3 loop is CSAPTPGKPSTDTQYF. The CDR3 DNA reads TGCAGCGCCCCGACTCCAGGGAAACCTAGCACAGATACGCAGTATTTT.

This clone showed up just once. The CDR3 nucleotides read TGTGCCTGGACCAGATTAGACAGGGGAACTGAAGCTTTCTTT. Its translation is CAWTRLDRGTEAFF. The chain carries TRBV30 and TRBJ1-1; 8 nucleotides line up with TRBD1. Germline values: CDR1 GTSNPN, CDR2 SVGIG (reference sequence). This CDR3 contains 14 residues. The trim removed 4 bases at V and 5 bases at J, leaving 9 bases unmatched.

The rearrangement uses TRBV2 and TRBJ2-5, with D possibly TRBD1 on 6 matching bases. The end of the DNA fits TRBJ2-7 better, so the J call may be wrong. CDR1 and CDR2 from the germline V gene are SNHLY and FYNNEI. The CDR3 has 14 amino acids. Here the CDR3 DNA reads TGTGCCAGCAGTGATATACAGGGCTCCTACGAGCAGTACTTC. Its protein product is CASSDIQGSYEQYF.

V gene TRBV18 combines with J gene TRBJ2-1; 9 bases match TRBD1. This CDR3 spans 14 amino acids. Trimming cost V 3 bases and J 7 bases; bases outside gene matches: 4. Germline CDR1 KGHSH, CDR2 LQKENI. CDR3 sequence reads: CASSPTGQGNEQFF. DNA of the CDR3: TGTGCCAGCTCACCTACAGGACAGGGGAATGAGCAGTTCTTC.

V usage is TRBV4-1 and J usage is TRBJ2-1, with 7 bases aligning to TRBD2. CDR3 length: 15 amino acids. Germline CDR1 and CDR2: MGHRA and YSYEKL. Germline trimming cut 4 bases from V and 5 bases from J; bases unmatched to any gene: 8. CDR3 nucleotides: TGCGCCAGCAGCCTAATCGGGGGGACCGACAATGAGCAGTTCTTC. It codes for CASSLIGGTDNEQFF.

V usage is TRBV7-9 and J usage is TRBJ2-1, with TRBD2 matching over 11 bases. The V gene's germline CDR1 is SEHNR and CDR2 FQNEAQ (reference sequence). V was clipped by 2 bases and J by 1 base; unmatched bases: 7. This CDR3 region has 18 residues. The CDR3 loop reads CASSLSGTSGRSYNEQFF. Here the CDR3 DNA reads TGTGCCAGCAGCTTATCGGGGACTAGCGGCCGTTCCTACAATGAGCAGTTCTTC. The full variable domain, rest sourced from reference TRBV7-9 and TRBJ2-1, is DTGVSQNPRHKITKRGQNVTFRCDPISEHNRLYWYRQTLGQGPEFLTYFQNEAQLEKSRLLSDRFSAERPKGSFSTLEIQRTEQGDSAMYLCASSLSGTSGRSYNEQFFGPGTRLTVL.

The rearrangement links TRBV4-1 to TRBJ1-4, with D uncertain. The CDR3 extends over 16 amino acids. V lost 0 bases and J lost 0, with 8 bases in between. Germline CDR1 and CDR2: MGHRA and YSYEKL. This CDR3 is CASSQERSPTNEKLFF. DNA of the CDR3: TGCGCCAGCAGCCAAGAGAGAAGCCCAACTAATGAAAAACTGTTTTTT.

CDR3 DNA: TGTGCCATCAGCCACGGGACAGGAGACTACGAGCAGTACTTC. Residues: CAISHGTGDYEQYF. The chain couples TRBV10-3 to TRBJ2-7; 8 nucleotides match TRBD1. The germline V gene encodes CDR1 ENHRY and CDR2 SYGVKD. This CDR3 spans 14 amino acids. With 6 bases clipped from V and 3 bases from J, the junction kept 7 bases outside the gene matches.

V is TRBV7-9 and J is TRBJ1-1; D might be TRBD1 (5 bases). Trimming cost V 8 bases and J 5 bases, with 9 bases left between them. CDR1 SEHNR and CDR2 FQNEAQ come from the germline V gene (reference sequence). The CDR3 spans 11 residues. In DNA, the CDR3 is TGTGCCAGCCTGGAGGGGACTGAAGCTTTCTTT. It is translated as CASLEGTEAFF.

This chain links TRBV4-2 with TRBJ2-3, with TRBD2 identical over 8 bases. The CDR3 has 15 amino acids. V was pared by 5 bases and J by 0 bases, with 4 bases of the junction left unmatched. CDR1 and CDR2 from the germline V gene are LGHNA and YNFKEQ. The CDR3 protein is CASSGGGTSTDTQYF. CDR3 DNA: TGTGCCAGCAGCGGCGGGGGGACTAGCACAGATACGCAGTATTTT.

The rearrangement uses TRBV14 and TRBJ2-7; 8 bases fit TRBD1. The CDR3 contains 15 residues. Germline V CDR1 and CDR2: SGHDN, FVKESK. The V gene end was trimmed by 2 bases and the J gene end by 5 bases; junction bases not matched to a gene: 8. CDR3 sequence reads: CASSQTGQGRNEQYF. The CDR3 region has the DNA TGTGCCAGCAGCCAAACCGGACAGGGACGAAACGAGCAGTACTTC. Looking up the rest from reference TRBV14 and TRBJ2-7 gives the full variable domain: EAGVTQFPSHSVIEKGQTVTLRCDPISGHDNLYWYRRVMGKEIKFLLHFVKESKQDESGMPNNRFLAERTGGTYSTLKVQPAELEDSGVYFCASSQTGQGRNEQYFGPGTRLTVT.